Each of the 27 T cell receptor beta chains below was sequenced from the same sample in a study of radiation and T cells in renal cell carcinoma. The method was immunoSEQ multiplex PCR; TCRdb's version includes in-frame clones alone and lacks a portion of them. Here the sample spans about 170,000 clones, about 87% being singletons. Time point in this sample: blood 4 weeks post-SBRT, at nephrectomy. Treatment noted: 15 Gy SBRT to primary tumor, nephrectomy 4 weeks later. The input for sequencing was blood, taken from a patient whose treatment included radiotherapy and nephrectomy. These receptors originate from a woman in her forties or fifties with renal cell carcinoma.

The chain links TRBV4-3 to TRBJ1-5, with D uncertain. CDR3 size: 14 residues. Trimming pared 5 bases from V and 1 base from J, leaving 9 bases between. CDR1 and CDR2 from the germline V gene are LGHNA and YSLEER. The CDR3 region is CASSRRQSNQPQHF. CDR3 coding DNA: TGCGCCAGCAGCAGGAGGCAAAGCAATCAGCCCCAGCATTTT.

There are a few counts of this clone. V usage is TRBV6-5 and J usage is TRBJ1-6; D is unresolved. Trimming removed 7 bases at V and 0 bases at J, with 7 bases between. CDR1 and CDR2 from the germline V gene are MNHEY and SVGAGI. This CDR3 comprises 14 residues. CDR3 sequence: CASMESSYNSPLHF. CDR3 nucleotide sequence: TGTGCCAGCATGGAGAGCTCCTATAATTCACCCCTCCACTTT.

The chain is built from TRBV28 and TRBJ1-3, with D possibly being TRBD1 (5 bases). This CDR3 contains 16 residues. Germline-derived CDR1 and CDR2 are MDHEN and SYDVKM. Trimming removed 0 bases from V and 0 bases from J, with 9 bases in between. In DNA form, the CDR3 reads TGTGCCAGCAGTTTATGGCGACAGTTCTCTGGAAACACCATATATTTT. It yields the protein CASSLWRQFSGNTIYF.

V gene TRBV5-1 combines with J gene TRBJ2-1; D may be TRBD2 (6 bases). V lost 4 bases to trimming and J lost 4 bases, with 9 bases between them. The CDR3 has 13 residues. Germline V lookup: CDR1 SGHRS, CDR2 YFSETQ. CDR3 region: CASSTGSYNEQFF. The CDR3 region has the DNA TGCGCCAGCAGCACCGGGAGTTACAATGAGCAGTTCTTC.

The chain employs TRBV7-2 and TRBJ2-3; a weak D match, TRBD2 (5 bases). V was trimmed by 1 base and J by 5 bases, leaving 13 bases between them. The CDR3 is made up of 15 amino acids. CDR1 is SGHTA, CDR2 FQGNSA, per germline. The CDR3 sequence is CASSLVWGAEDTQYF. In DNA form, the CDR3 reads TGTGCCAGCAGCTTAGTTTGGGGAGCGGAAGATACGCAGTATTTT.

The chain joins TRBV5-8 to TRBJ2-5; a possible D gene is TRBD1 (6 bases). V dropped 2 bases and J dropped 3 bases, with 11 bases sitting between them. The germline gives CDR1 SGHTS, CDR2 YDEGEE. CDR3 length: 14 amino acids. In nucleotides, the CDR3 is TGTGCCAGCAGCTTTGGGACACCCAAAGAGACCCAGTACTTC. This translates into CASSFGTPKETQYF.

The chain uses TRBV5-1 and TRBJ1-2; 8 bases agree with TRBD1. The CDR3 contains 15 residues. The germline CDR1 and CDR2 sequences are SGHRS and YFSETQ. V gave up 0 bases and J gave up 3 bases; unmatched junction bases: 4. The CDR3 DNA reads TGCGCCAGCAGCTTGGTTACAGGGGGGGACTATGGCTACACCTTC. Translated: CASSLVTGGDYGYTF.

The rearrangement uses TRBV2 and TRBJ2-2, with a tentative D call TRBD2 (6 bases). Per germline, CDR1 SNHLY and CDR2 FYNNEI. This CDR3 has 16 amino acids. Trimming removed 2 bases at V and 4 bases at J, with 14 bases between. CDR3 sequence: CASSEFEGLLTGELFF. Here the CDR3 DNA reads TGTGCCAGCAGTGAATTTGAAGGACTACTCACCGGGGAGCTGTTTTTT.

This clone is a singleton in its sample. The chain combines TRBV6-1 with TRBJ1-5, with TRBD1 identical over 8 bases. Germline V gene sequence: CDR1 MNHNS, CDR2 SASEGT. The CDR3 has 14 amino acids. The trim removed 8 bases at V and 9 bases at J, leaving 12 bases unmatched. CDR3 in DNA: TGTGCCAGCCGAATCGACAGGGGCGGGGGGCCCCAGCATTTT. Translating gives CASRIDRGGGPQHF.

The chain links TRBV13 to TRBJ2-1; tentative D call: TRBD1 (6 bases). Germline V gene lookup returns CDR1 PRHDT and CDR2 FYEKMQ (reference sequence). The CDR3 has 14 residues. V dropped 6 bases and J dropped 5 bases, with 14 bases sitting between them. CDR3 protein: CASRFGQFNNEQFF. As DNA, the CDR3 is TGTGCCAGCAGATTTGGACAGTTCAACAATGAGCAGTTCTTC. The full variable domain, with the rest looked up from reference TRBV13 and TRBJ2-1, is AAGVIQSPRHLIKEKRETATLKCYPIPRHDTVYWYQQGPGQDPQFLISFYEKMQSDKGSIPDRFSAQQFSDYHSELNMSSLELGDSALYFCASRFGQFNNEQFFGPGTRLTVL.

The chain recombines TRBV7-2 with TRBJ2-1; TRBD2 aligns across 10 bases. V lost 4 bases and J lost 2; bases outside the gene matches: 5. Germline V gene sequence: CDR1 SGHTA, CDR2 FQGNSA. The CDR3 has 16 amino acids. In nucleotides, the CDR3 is TGTGCCAGCAGCTCGACTAGCGGGTTAACCTACAATGAGCAGTTCTTC. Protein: CASSSTSGLTYNEQFF.

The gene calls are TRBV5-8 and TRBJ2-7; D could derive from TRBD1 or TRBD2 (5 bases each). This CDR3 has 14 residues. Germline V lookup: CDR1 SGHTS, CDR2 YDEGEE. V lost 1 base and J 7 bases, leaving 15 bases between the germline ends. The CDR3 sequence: CASSLQGHGEEQYF. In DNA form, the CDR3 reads TGTGCCAGCAGCTTGCAGGGCCATGGGGAGGAGCAGTACTTC.

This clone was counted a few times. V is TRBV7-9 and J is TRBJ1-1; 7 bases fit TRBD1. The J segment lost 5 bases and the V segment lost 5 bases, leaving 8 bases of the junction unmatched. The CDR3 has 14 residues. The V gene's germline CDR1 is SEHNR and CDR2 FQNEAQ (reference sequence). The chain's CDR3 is CASSVDRDGTEAFF. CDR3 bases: TGTGCCAGCAGCGTAGACAGGGATGGGACTGAAGCTTTCTTT.

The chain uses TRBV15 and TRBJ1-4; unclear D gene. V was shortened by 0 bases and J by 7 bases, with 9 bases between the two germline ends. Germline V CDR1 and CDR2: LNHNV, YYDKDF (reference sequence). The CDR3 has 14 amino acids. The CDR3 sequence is CATSRDNVAEKLFF. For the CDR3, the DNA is TGTGCCACCAGCAGAGATAATGTGGCTGAAAAACTGTTTTTT.

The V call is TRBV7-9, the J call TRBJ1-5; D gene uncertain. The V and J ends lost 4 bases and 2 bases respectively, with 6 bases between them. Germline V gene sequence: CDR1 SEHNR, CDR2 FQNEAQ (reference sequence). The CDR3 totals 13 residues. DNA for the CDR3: TGTGCCAGCAGCTGGGATCGCAATCAGCCCCAGCATTTT. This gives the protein CASSWDRNQPQHF.

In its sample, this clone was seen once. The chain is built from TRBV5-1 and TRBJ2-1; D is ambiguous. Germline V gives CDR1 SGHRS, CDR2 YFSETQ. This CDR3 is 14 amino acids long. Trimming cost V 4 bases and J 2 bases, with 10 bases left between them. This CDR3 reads CASSQYRTYNEQFF. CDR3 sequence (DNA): TGCGCCAGCAGCCAATACAGAACCTACAATGAGCAGTTCTTC.

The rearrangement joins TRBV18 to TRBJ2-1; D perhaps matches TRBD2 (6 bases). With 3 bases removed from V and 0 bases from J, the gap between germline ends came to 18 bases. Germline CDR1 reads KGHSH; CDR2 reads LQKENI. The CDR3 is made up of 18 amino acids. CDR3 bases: TGTGCCAGCTCACCGCCTGCAATCGGGAGTAGCTCCTACAATGAGCAGTTCTTC. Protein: CASSPPAIGSSSYNEQFF.

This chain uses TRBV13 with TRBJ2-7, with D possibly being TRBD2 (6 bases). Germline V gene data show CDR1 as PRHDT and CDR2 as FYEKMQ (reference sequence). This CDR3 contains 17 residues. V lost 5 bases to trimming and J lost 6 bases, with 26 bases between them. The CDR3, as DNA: TGTGCCAGCAGCCTTGGGGGGACGGCGGTCGGAAACACCGAGCAGTACTTC. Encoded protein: CASSLGGTAVGNTEQYF.

Written as DNA, the CDR3 is TGCGCCAGCAGGGCTGGGGTACTAGCTTCAGAGACCCAGTACTTC. It yields the protein CASRAGVLASETQYF. The V call is TRBV5-1, the J call TRBJ2-5, with D perhaps TRBD2 (6 bases). CDR3 length: 15 residues. V was cut by 5 bases and J by 4 bases, with 18 bases left in between. Germline values: CDR1 SGHRS, CDR2 YFSETQ. Based on the CDR3 plus reference TRBV5-1 and TRBJ2-5, the full variable domain is KAGVTQTPRYLIKTRGQQVTLSCSPISGHRSVSWYQQTPGQGLQFLFEYFSETQRNKGNFPGRFSGRQFSNSRSEMNVSTLELGDSALYLCASRAGVLASETQYFGPGTRLLVL.

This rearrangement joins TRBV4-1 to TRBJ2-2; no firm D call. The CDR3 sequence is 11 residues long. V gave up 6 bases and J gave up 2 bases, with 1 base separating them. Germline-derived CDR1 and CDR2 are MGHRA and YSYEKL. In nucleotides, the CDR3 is TGCGCCAGCAGAAACACCGGGGAGCTGTTTTTT. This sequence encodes CASRNTGELFF.

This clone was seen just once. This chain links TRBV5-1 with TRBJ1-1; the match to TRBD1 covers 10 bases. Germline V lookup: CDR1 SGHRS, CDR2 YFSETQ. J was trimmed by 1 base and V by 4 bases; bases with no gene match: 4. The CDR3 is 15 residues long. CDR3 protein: CASSLRDRGNTEAFF. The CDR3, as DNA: TGCGCCAGCAGCCTCCGGGACAGGGGGAACACTGAAGCTTTCTTT.

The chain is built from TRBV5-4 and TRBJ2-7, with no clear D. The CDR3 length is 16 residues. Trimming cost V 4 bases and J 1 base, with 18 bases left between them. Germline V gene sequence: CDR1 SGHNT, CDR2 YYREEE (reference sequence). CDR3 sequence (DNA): TGTGCCAGCAGCCCGAGCCTGGTGGTTGGATCCTACGAGCAGTACTTC. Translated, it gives CASSPSLVVGSYEQYF.

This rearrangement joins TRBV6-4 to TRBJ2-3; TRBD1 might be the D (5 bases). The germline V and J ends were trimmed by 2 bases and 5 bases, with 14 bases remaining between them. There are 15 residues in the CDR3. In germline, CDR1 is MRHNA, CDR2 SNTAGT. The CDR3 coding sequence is TGTGCCAGCAGTGACACGAATAGGGGTATAGATACGCAGTATTTT. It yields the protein CASSDTNRGIDTQYF.

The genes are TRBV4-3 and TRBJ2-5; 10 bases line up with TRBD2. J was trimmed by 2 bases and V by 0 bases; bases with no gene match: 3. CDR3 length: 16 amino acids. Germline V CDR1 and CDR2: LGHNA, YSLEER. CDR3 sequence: CASSQDGSGGQETQYF. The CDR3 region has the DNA TGCGCCAGCAGCCAAGACGGTAGCGGGGGGCAAGAGACCCAGTACTTC.

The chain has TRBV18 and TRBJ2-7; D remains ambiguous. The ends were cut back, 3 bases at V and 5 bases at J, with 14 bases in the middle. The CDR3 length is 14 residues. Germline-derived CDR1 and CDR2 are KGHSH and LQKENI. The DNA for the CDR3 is TGTGCCAGCTCACCTAACCCAACGTCTAACGAGCAGTACTTC. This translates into CASSPNPTSNEQYF.

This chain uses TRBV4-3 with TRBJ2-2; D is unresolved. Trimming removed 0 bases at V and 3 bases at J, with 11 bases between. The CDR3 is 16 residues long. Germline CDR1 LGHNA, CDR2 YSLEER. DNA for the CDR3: TGCGCCAGCAGCCAAGACGTGGGCATCGACACCGGGGAGCTGTTTTTT. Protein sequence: CASSQDVGIDTGELFF.

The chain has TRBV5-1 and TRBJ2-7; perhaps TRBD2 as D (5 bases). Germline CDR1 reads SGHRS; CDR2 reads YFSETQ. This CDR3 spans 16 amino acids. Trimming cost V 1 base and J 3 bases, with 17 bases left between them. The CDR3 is CASSLIVGLGDYEQYF. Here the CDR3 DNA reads TGCGCCAGCAGCTTGATCGTTGGACTTGGCGACTACGAGCAGTACTTC.